This T cell receptor (beta chain) stems from a study of T cell changes during pregnancy in multiple sclerosis. The table came from immunoSEQ multiplex PCR; TCRdb's copy has only in-frame clones and leaves some out. The table lists some 100,000 clones, approximately 94% of them singletons. V was pared by 0 bases and J by 1 base, with 6 bases between. Germline assignment: CDR1 MNHEY and CDR2 SMNVEV (reference sequence). The CDR3 extends over 14 amino acids. This clone occurred a few times. This sequence was found in a female donor with multiple sclerosis, enrolled in a pregnancy study. This chain uses TRBV27 with TRBJ1-1; D is unclear. Sequences were derived from peripheral blood, sampled before pregnancy. CDR3 loop: CASSLSRGNTEAFF. The CDR3 DNA sequence: TGTGCCAGCAGTTTATCCCGGGGGAACACTGAAGCTTTCTTT.